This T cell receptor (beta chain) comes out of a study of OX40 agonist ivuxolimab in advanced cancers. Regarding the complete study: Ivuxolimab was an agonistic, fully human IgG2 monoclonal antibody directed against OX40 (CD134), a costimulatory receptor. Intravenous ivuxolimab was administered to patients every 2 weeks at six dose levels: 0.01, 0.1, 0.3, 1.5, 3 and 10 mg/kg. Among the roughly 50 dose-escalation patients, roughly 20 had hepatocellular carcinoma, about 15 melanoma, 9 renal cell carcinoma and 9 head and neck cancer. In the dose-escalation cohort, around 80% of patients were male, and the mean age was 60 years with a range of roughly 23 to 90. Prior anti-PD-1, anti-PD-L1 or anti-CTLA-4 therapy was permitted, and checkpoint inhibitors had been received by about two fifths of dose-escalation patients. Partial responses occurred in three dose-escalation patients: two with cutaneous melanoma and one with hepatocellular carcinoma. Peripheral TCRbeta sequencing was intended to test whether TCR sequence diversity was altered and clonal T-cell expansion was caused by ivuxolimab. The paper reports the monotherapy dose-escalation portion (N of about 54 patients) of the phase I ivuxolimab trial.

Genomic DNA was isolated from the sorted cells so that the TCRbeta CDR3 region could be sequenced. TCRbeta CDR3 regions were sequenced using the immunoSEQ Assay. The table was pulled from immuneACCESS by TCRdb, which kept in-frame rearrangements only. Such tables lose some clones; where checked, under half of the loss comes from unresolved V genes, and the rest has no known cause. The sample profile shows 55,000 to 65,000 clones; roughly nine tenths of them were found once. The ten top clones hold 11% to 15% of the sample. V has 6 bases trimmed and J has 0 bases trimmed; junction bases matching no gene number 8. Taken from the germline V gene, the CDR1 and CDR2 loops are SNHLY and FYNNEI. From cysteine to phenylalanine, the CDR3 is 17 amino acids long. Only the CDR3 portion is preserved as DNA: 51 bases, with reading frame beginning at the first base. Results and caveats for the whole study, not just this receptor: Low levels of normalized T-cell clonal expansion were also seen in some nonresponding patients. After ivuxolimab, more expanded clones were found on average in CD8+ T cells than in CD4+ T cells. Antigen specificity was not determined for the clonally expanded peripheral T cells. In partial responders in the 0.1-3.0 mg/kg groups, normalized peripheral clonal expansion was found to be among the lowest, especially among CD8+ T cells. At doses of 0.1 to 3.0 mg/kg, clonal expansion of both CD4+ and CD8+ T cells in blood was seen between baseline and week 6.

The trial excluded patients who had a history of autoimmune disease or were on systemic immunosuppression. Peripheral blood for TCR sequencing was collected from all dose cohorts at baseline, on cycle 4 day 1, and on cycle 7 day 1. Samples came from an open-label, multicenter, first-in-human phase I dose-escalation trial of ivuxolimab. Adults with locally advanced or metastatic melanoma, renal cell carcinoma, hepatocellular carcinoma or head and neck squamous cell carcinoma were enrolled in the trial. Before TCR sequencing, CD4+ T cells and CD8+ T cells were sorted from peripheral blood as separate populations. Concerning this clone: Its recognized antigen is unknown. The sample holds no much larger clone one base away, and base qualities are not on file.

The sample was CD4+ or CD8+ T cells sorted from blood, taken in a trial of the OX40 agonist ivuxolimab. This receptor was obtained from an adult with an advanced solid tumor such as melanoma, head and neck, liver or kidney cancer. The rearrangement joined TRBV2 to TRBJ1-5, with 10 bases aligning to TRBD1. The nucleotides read TGTGCCAGCAGCCCACCCCGGGACAGGGGTAGCAATCAGCCCCAGCATTTT. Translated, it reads CASSPPRDRGSNQPQHF.